This passage covers 10 T cell receptor beta chains from one sample sequenced in a study of T cells after yellow fever vaccination. TCRdb re-called the 5' RACE reads through MiXCR, storing one row per CDR3 protein. Of 45,000 to 60,000 distinct CDR3 sequences in the sample, approximately 6% were seen once. Material: PBMCs, either bulk or a sorted T-cell subset (CD4+, CD8+, memory, or dextramer-sorted; not recorded which), obtained on the day of the yellow fever booster vaccination. These TCRs come from a man aged 18 to 29 who received the YFV17D yellow fever vaccine.

The chain is built from TRBV3-1 and TRBJ2-4; D may correspond to TRBD1 or TRBD2 (5 bases each). V was clipped by 4 bases and J by 5 bases, with 18 bases between them. This CDR3 has 16 amino acids. CDR1 and CDR2 from the germline V gene are LGHDT and YNNKEL (reference sequence). The CDR3 loop is CASSPRIGAGENIQYF. The DNA for the CDR3 is TGTGCCAGCAGCCCAAGAATCGGGGCCGGGGAAAACATTCAGTACTTC. The whole variable domain, remainder taken from reference TRBV3-1 and TRBJ2-4, is DTAVSQTPKYLVTQMGNDKSIKCEQNLGHDTMYWYKQDSKKFLKIMFSYNNKELIINETVPNRFSPKSPDKAHLNLHINSLELGDSAVYFCASSPRIGAGENIQYFGAGTRLSVL.

This clonotype was seen ten or more times. The V gene is TRBV5-1, the J gene TRBJ2-3, with D possibly being TRBD1 or TRBD2 (5 bases each). Germline V CDR1 and CDR2: SGHRS, YFSETQ. The CDR3 runs 20 residues. The V gene lost 4 bases and the J gene lost 0 bases, with 27 bases spanning the gap. CDR3 amino acids: CASSVWPGRTESSSTDTQYF. The CDR3 DNA reads TGCGCCAGCAGCGTTTGGCCGGGACGGACGGAATCCTCTAGCACAGATACGCAGTATTTT.

Ten or more counts support this clonotype. The chain's CDR3 is CASSLGGQVKLNEQFF. CDR3 nucleotide sequence: TGCGCCAGCAGCTTGGGGGGACAGGTAAAACTCAATGAGCAGTTCTTC. V gene TRBV5-1 combines with J gene TRBJ2-1; 8 bases match TRBD1. This CDR3 has 16 amino acids. The V and J ends lost 0 bases and 6 bases, in that order; junction bases with no gene match: 8. Germline CDR1 is SGHRS and CDR2 is YFSETQ.

The V gene is TRBV24-1, the J gene TRBJ2-7, with 10 bases fitting TRBD1. V dropped 4 bases and J dropped 5; count of bases not matched to a gene: 4. Germline V CDR1 and CDR2: KGHDR, SFDVKD. This CDR3 is 14 amino acids long. For the CDR3, the DNA is TGTGCCACCAGTGAGGGACAGGGGAGGAACGAGCAGTACTTC. This translates into CATSEGQGRNEQYF.

This clonotype was counted between two and nine times. V gene TRBV25-1 combines with J gene TRBJ1-6, with D perhaps matching TRBD1 (6 bases). In germline, CDR1 is MGHDK, CDR2 SYGVNS. CDR3 length: 14 residues. Trimming removed 8 bases from V and 5 bases from J, with 13 bases in between. This chain's CDR3 is CASSYREDNSPLHF. In nucleotides, the CDR3 is TGTGCCAGCTCATACAGGGAGGATAATTCACCCCTCCACTTT.

This clonotype was counted many times. The CDR3 loop reads CASSLYGTHNEQFF. In nucleotides, the CDR3 is TGTGCCAGCAGTTTATATGGGACTCACAATGAGCAGTTCTTC. The chain joins TRBV27 to TRBJ2-1; maybe TRBD2 (6 bases). The CDR3 is made up of 14 amino acids. The germline V gene encodes CDR1 MNHEY and CDR2 SMNVEV (reference sequence). V lost 1 base and J lost 5, with 9 bases in between.

This chain joins TRBV12-3 or TRBV12-4 and TRBJ1-5; D is ambiguous. This CDR3 contains 13 residues. V was trimmed by 7 bases and J by 7 bases, leaving 14 bases between them. The CDR3 DNA reads as TGTGCCAGCACCTTAAAGGGAGGCCAGCCCCAGCATTTT. It is translated as CASTLKGGQPQHF.

The chain is built from TRBV7-9 and TRBJ1-4, with D possibly being TRBD1 (5 bases). The CDR3 length is 17 residues. Germline V gene sequence: CDR1 SEHNR, CDR2 FQNEAQ (reference sequence). V gave up 1 base and J gave up 7 bases, with 19 bases separating them. The CDR3 region has the DNA TGTGCCAGCAGCTTAGTAGGGGCGGGAAGATGGAGTGAAAAACTGTTTTTT. Its translation is CASSLVGAGRWSEKLFF.

The chain combines TRBV18 with TRBJ1-1, with D possibly being TRBD1 (6 bases). The germline V gene has CDR1 KGHSH and CDR2 LQKENI. Trimming cost V 5 bases and J 4 bases, with 17 bases left between them. CDR3 length: 15 amino acids. The chain's CDR3 is CASSKGQLGGTEAFF. The CDR3 DNA reads TGTGCCAGCTCAAAAGGACAGCTTGGAGGCACTGAAGCTTTCTTT.

This clonotype was found many times. The chain links TRBV6-5 to TRBJ2-5, with D unclear. There are 13 residues in the CDR3. Trimming cost V 4 bases and J 5 bases, with 11 bases left between them. CDR1 is MNHEY, CDR2 SVGAGI, per germline. CDR3 nucleotides: TGTGCCAGCAGTTCCACGGTGTACGAGACCCAGTACTTC. Amino acids: CASSSTVYETQYF.